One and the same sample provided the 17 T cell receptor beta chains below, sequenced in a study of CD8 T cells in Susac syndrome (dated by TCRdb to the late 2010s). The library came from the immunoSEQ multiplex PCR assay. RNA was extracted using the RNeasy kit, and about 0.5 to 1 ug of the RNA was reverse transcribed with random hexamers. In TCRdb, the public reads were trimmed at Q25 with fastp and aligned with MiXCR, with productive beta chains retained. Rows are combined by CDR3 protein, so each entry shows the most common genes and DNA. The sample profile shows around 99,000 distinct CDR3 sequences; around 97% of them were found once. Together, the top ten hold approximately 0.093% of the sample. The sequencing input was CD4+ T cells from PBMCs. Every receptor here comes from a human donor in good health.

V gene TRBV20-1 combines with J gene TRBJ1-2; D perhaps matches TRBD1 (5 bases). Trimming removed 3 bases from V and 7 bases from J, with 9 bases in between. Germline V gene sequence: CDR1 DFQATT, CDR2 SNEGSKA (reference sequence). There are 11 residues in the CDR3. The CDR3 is CSARLGGGYTF. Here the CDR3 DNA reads TGCAGTGCTAGGTTGGGGGGTGGCTACACCTTC.

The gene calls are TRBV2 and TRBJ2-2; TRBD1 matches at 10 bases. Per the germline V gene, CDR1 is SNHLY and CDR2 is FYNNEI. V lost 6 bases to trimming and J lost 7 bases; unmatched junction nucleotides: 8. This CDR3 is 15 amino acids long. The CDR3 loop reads CASRTGTGADGELFF. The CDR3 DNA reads TGTGCCAGCAGGACCGGGACAGGGGCTGACGGGGAGCTGTTTTTT.

CDR3 bases: TGTGCCAGCAGCCAAGATCCAACCTACGAGCAGTACTTC. Translating it yields CASSQDPTYEQYF. V is TRBV3-1 and J is TRBJ2-7; D not certain. The germline V and J ends were trimmed by 0 bases and 2 bases, with 5 bases remaining between them. The CDR3 spans 13 residues. CDR1 and CDR2 from the germline V gene are LGHDT and YNNKEL (reference sequence).

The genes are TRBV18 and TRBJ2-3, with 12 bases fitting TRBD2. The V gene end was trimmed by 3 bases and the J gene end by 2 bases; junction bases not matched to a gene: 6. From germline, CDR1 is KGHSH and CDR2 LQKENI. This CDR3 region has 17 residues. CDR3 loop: CASSPVTSGGPTDTQYF. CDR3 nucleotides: TGTGCCAGCTCACCCGTGACTAGCGGGGGCCCCACAGATACGCAGTATTTT.

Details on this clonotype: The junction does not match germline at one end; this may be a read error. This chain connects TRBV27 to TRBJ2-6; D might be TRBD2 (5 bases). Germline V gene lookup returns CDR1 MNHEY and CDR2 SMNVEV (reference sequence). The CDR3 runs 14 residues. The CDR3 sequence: CASRKTGGANVLTF. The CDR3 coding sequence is TGCGCCAGCAGGAAAACGGGGGGGGCCAACGTCCTGACTTTC.

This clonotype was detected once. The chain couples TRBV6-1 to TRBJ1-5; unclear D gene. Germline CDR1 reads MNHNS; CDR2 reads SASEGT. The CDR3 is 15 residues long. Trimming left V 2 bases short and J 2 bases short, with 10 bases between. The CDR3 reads CASSESRVGNQPQHF. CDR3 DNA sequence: TGTGCCAGCAGTGAATCCCGGGTAGGCAATCAGCCCCAGCATTTT.

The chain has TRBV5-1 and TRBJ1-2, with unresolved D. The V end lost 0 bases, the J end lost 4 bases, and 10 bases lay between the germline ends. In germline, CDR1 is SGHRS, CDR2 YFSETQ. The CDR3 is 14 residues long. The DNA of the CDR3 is TGCGCCAGCAGCTTGGGCGAGGTCCCCTATGGCTACACCTTC. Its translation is CASSLGEVPYGYTF.

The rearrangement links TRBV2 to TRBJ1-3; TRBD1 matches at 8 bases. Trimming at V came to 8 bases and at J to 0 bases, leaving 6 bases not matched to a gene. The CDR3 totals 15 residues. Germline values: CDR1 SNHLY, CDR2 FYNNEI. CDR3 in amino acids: CASGRQGLSGNTIYF. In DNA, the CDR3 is TGTGCCAGCGGACGACAGGGGCTCTCTGGAAACACCATATATTTT.

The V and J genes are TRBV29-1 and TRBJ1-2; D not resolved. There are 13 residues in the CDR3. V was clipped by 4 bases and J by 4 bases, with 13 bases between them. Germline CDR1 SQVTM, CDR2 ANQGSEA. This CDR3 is CSVGRTAGYGYTF. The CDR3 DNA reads TGCAGCGTTGGCCGGACCGCGGGCTATGGCTACACCTTC. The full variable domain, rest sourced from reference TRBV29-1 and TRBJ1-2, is SAVISQKPSRDICQRGTSLTIQCQVDSQVTMMFWYRQQPGQSLTLIATANQGSEATYESGFVIDKFPISRPNLTFSTLTVSNMSPEDSSIYLCSVGRTAGYGYTFGSGTRLTVV.

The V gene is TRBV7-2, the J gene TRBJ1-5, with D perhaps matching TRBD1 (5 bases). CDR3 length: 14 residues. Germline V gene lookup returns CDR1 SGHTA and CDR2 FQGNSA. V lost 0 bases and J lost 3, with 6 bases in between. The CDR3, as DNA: TGTGCCAGCAGCTTAGCAGGGGTCAATCAGCCCCAGCATTTT. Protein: CASSLAGVNQPQHF.

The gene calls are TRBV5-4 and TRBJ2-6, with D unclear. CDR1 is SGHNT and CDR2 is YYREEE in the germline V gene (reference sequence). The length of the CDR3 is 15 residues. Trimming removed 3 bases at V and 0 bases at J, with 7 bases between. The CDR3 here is CASSSPYSGANVLTF. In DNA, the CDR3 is TGTGCCAGCAGCTCGCCTTACTCTGGGGCCAACGTCCTGACTTTC.

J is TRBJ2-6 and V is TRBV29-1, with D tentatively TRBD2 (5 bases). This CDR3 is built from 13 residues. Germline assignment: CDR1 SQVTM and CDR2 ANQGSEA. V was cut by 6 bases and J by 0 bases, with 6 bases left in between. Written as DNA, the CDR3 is TGCAGCGTCGAGGGCTCTGGGGCCAACGTCCTGACTTTC. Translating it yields CSVEGSGANVLTF.

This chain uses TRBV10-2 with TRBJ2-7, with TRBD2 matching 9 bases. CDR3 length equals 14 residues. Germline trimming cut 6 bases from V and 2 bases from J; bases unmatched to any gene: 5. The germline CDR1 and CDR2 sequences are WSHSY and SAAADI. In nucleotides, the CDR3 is TGCGCCAGCAGCCGACTAGCGGTGACCTACGAGCAGTACTTC. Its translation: CASSRLAVTYEQYF.

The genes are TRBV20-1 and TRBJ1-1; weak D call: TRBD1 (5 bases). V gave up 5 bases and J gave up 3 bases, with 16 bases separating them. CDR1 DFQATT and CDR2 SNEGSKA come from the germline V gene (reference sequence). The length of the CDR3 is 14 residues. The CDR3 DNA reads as TGCAGTGCTCGAATTGGGCGAGGGGACACTGAAGCTTTCTTT. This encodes CSARIGRGDTEAFF.

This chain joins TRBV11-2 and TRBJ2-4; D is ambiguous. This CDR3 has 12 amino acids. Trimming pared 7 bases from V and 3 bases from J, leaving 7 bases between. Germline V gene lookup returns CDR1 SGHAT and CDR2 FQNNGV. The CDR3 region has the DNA TGTGCCAGCACCCCCGACAAAAACATTCAGTACTTC. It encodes CASTPDKNIQYF.

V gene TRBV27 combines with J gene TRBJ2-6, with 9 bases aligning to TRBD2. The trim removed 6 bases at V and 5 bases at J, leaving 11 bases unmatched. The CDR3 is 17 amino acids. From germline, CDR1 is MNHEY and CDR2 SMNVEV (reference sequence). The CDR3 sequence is CASSPNRGRARANVLTF. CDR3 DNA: TGTGCCAGCAGCCCTAATCGCGGGAGGGCTCGGGCCAACGTCCTGACTTTC.

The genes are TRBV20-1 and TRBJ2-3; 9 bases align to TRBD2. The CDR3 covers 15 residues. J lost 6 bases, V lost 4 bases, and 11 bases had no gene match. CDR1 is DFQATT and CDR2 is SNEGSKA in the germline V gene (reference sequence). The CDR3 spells CSAKSGGSLVDTQYF. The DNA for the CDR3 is TGCAGTGCTAAAAGCGGGGGGTCCCTTGTGGATACGCAGTATTTT.